The 25 T cell receptor beta chains in this list originate from one sample, sequenced in a study of T-cell memory formation after mild COVID-19. MiXCR was run by TCRdb on the 5' RACE reads, yielding one entry per CDR3 protein. The table shows just over 300,000 distinct CDR3 sequences, with 15% to 20% occurring only once. Material: PBMCs or a T cell subset sorted from them (not recorded which). These TCRs come from a man aged 18-30 years who had mild COVID-19 (a few samples of this study predate the infection). Cell type and time point are not known.

This clonotype turned up a few times. This sequence joins TRBV6-2 or TRBV6-3 and TRBJ2-1, with a possible D match to TRBD1 (5 bases). The CDR3 consists of 15 residues. V was clipped by 5 bases and J by 8 bases, with 19 bases between them. Germline V CDR1 and CDR2: MNHEY, SVGEGT. The CDR3, as DNA: TGTGCCAGCAGTCCCCCGAGCTGGGGCGGCGATGAGCAGTTCTTC. The encoded protein is CASSPPSWGGDEQFF.

This clonotype was counted between two and nine times. This chain connects TRBV27 to TRBJ2-4; D is unclear. The CDR3 runs 11 residues. Trimming took off 7 bases at V and 5 bases at J, with 6 bases between the two ends. Germline CDR1 reads MNHEY; CDR2 reads SMNVEV (reference sequence). The CDR3 sequence: CASTRQNIQYF. The CDR3 nucleotides read TGTGCCAGCACCCGGCAAAACATTCAGTACTTC.

The chain uses TRBV7-2 and TRBJ1-2; a possible D gene is TRBD1 (6 bases). The length of the CDR3 is 14 residues. V lost 2 bases, J lost 5 bases, and 12 bases lay in between. From germline, CDR1 is SGHTA and CDR2 FQGNSA. CDR3 in amino acids: CASSLSQGIYGYTF. CDR3 sequence (DNA): TGTGCCAGCAGCTTAAGTCAGGGGATTTATGGCTACACCTTC.

This rearrangement joins TRBV5-1 to TRBJ1-3; 8 positions agree with TRBD1. CDR3 length: 18 residues. J lost 0 bases, V lost 3 bases, and 11 bases had no gene match. Looked up from germline, CDR1 is SGHRS and CDR2 is YFSETQ. The chain's CDR3 is CASSSLPGQAFSGNTIYF. The CDR3 DNA reads TGCGCCAGCAGCTCGTTACCGGGACAGGCCTTCTCTGGAAACACCATATATTTT. Variable domain in full (rest from reference TRBV5-1 and TRBJ1-3): KAGVTQTPRYLIKTRGQQVTLSCSPISGHRSVSWYQQTPGQGLQFLFEYFSETQRNKGNFPGRFSGRQFSNSRSEMNVSTLELGDSALYLCASSSLPGQAFSGNTIYFGEGSWLTVV.

The CDR3 coding sequence is TGTGCCAGCAGTGGGGGGGGCAATGAGCAGTTCTTC. Protein product: CASSGGGNEQFF. This chain connects TRBV2 to TRBJ2-1, with 7 bases fitting TRBD2. This CDR3 spans 12 amino acids. Germline CDR1 is SNHLY and CDR2 is FYNNEI. The J segment lost 6 bases and the V segment lost 4 bases, leaving 0 bases of the junction unmatched. The full variable domain, in which reference TRBV2 and TRBJ2-1 provide the parts outside the CDR3, is EPEVTQTPSHQVTQMGQEVILRCVPISNHLYFYWYRQILGQKVEFLVSFYNNEISEKSEIFDDQFSVERPDGSNFTLKIRSTKLEDSAMYFCASSGGGNEQFFGPGTRLTVL.

The V call is TRBV10-3, the J call TRBJ2-7, with D unresolved. The germline V gene has CDR1 ENHRY and CDR2 SYGVKD. With 3 bases removed from V and 7 bases from J, the gap between germline ends came to 7 bases. The CDR3 loop spans 11 amino acids. The CDR3 spells CAISDLGEQYV. The CDR3 DNA is TGTGCCATCAGTGACCTCGGGGAGCAGTACGTC.

The V call is TRBV12-3 or TRBV12-4, the J call TRBJ1-1; D gene ambiguous. This CDR3 region has 12 residues. The V end was cut by 4 bases, the J end by 11 bases, with 14 bases between. Here the CDR3 reads CASSSAPRAAFF. In nucleotides, the CDR3 is TGTGCCAGCAGTTCGGCCCCGAGAGCGGCTTTCTTT.

The sample holds a few counts of this clonotype. The gene calls are TRBV3-1 and TRBJ2-4; D call uncertain. CDR3 length equals 16 residues. The V gene's germline CDR1 is LGHDT and CDR2 YNNKEL (reference sequence). Trimming cost V 4 bases and J 0 bases, with 13 bases left between them. The CDR3, as DNA: TGTGCCAGCAGCCCAGAGACGGTCCTAGCCAAAAACATTCAGTACTTC. Protein: CASSPETVLAKNIQYF. The entire variable domain, with the rest obtained from reference TRBV3-1 and TRBJ2-4, is as follows: DTAVSQTPKYLVTQMGNDKSIKCEQNLGHDTMYWYKQDSKKFLKIMFSYNNKELIINETVPNRFSPKSPDKAHLNLHINSLELGDSAVYFCASSPETVLAKNIQYFGAGTRLSVL.

V and J are TRBV21-1 and TRBJ1-1; TRBD1 is taken as the D call from the table, unchecked against the DNA. TRBV21-1 corresponds to a pseudogene. This CDR3 contains 16 residues. CDR3 in amino acids: CASSKARGAPNTEAFF. The CDR3 DNA reads as TGTGCCAGCAGCAAAGCGCGGGGGGCCCCGAACACTGAAGCTTTCTTT.

This clonotype was detected a few times. The chain links TRBV5-1 to TRBJ2-3; 7 positions match TRBD1. Per germline, CDR1 SGHRS and CDR2 YFSETQ. V was clipped by 4 bases and J by 5 bases; unmatched bases: 7. The CDR3 sequence is 14 residues long. The CDR3 here is CASSPSWTGDTQYF. The CDR3 DNA reads TGCGCCAGCAGCCCCTCCTGGACAGGAGATACGCAGTATTTT.

The table lists this clonotype with a few counts. The V gene is TRBV19, the J gene TRBJ2-1, with D maybe TRBD1 (6 bases). Germline V gives CDR1 LNHDA, CDR2 SQIVND (reference sequence). The CDR3 covers 14 residues. The V end lost 6 bases, the J end lost 4 bases, and 13 bases lay between the germline ends. The CDR3, as DNA: TGTGCCAGTAGCGAGCGACAGGTATACAATGAGCAGTTCTTC. Its protein is CASSERQVYNEQFF.

This clonotype was seen a handful of times. The chain uses TRBV7-8 and TRBJ1-1, with a tentative D call TRBD1 (5 bases). V lost 1 base, J lost 3 bases, and 6 bases lay in between. The V gene's germline CDR1 is SGHVS and CDR2 FQNEAQ. This CDR3 has 13 residues. CDR3 amino acids: CASSLDRHTEAFF. Written as DNA, the CDR3 is TGTGCCAGCAGCTTAGACAGGCACACTGAAGCTTTCTTT. Drawing the rest from reference TRBV7-8 and TRBJ1-1, the complete variable domain is GAGVSQSPRYKVAKRGQDVALRCDPISGHVSLFWYQQALGQGPEFLTYFQNEAQLDKSGLPSDRFFAERPEGSVSTLKIQRTQQEDSAVYLCASSLDRHTEAFFGQGTRLTVV.

The gene calls are TRBV5-1 and TRBJ2-5; no clear D gene. The V end was cut by 0 bases, the J end by 7 bases, with 10 bases between. CDR3 length equals 13 residues. CDR1 and CDR2 from the germline V gene are SGHRS and YFSETQ. This CDR3 reads CASSLDGLGTQYF. The CDR3 nucleotides read TGCGCCAGCAGCTTGGATGGGTTAGGGACCCAGTACTTC. Variable domain in full (rest from reference TRBV5-1 and TRBJ2-5): KAGVTQTPRYLIKTRGQQVTLSCSPISGHRSVSWYQQTPGQGLQFLFEYFSETQRNKGNFPGRFSGRQFSNSRSEMNVSTLELGDSALYLCASSLDGLGTQYFGPGTRLLVL.

This clonotype was seen many times. The chain carries TRBV5-1 and TRBJ1-1; TRBD1 is a possible D gene (6 bases). Germline loops: CDR1 SGHRS, CDR2 YFSETQ. V lost 6 bases, J lost 5 bases, and 14 bases lay in between. The CDR3 consists of 13 residues. CDR3 region: CASMRGAMTEAFF. The CDR3 bases are TGCGCCAGCATGCGGGGGGCGATGACTGAAGCTTTCTTT.

The chain combines TRBV18 with TRBJ2-7; D may correspond to TRBD1 or TRBD2 (5 bases each). The ends were cut back, 3 bases at V and 6 bases at J, with 9 bases in the middle. This CDR3 has 12 amino acids. Germline V gene lookup returns CDR1 KGHSH and CDR2 LQKENI. In nucleotides, the CDR3 is TGTGCCAGCTCACCCCAGGGAGTCGAGCAGTACTTC. Its protein is CASSPQGVEQYF.

This clonotype was seen a few times. The chain joins TRBV4-1 to TRBJ2-5, with D perhaps matching TRBD2 (5 bases). The germline V and J ends were trimmed by 2 bases and 2 bases, with 12 bases remaining between them. This CDR3 comprises 15 residues. Germline CDR1 MGHRA, CDR2 YSYEKL. The CDR3 loop is CASSQHRRGQETQYF. In DNA form, the CDR3 reads TGCGCCAGCAGCCAACATCGACGGGGTCAAGAGACCCAGTACTTC.

There are many counts of this clonotype. CDR3 sequence (DNA): TGTGCCAGCAGCTTCAGCGGTCAGCCCCAGCATTTT. Translating it yields CASSFSGQPQHF. This chain joins TRBV7-2 and TRBJ1-5; D gene unclear. Trimming cost V 3 bases and J 6 bases, with 6 bases left between them. The CDR3 is 12 residues long. Germline V lookup: CDR1 SGHTA, CDR2 FQGNSA.

J is TRBJ2-1 and V is TRBV20-1, with 12 bases aligning to TRBD2. The V gene's germline CDR1 is DFQATT and CDR2 SNEGSKA (reference sequence). With V trimmed by 1 base and J by 4 bases, 5 bases remained unmatched. This CDR3 has 16 amino acids. The CDR3 DNA is TGCAGTGCTAGAGCCGCCGGGACTAGCGGGTACAATGAGCAGTTCTTC. Amino acid sequence: CSARAAGTSGYNEQFF.

This rearrangement joins TRBV6-2 or TRBV6-3 to TRBJ1-2, with 10 bases identical to TRBD1. The germline V gene has CDR1 MNHEY and CDR2 SVGEGT. Unmatched junction bases numbered 5, after V lost 7 bases and J lost 3 bases. The length of the CDR3 is 14 residues. In DNA, the CDR3 is TGTGCCAGCAACCCGACAGGGGGCGACTATGGCTACACCTTC. Its protein product is CASNPTGGDYGYTF.

The chain joins TRBV12-3 or TRBV12-4 to TRBJ1-4, with 9 bases that match TRBD1. Trimming took 4 bases from V and 5 from J; bases not matched to a gene: 2. CDR3 length: 14 residues. The chain's CDR3 is CASSSGQGNEKLFF. The CDR3 region has the DNA TGTGCCAGCAGTTCGGGACAGGGAAATGAAAAACTGTTTTTT.

CDR3 in DNA: TGTGCCAGCAGTCGACTAGCGGGGAGGTCCGCAGATACGCAGTATTTT. Translating gives CASSRLAGRSADTQYF. The chain links TRBV6-2 or TRBV6-3 to TRBJ2-3; 11 nucleotides align to TRBD2. V lost 5 bases and J lost 4; bases outside the gene matches: 8. Germline V gene data show CDR1 as MNHEY and CDR2 as SVGEGT. This CDR3 region has 16 residues.

In this sample, this clonotype turned up a few times. The chain links TRBV11-3 to TRBJ2-1; the D gene is possibly TRBD1 (5 bases). CDR1 and CDR2 (germline): SGHNT, YENEEA. The CDR3 totals 13 residues. V lost 3 bases and J 8 bases, leaving 11 bases between the germline ends. The CDR3 loop reads CASSFQGFDEQFF. The CDR3 nucleotides read TGTGCCAGCAGCTTTCAGGGTTTCGATGAGCAGTTCTTC.

The CDR3 reads CASSLVHGGNQPQHF. DNA for the CDR3: TGTGCCAGCAGCTTAGTGCATGGCGGCAATCAGCCCCAGCATTTT. V and J are TRBV7-2 and TRBJ1-5; D ambiguous. The CDR3 extends over 15 amino acids. The V gene lost 1 base and the J gene lost 2 bases, with 9 bases spanning the gap. Germline loops: CDR1 SGHTA, CDR2 FQGNSA.

J is TRBJ2-5 and V is TRBV5-1; TRBD2 is a possible D gene (5 bases). CDR3 size: 14 residues. Trimming left V 4 bases short and J 7 bases short, with 17 bases between. Germline V CDR1 and CDR2: SGHRS, YFSETQ. For the CDR3, the DNA is TGCGCCAGCAGCCCGCCCGGATTAAGCGGGACCCAGTACTTC. Translating gives CASSPPGLSGTQYF.

The rearrangement links TRBV11-2 to TRBJ1-6; D not resolved. Germline V gene sequence: CDR1 SGHAT, CDR2 FQNNGV. This CDR3 is built from 15 residues. V dropped 7 bases and J dropped 0 bases, with 10 bases sitting between them. This CDR3 is CASTEDSSYNSPLHF. In DNA, the CDR3 is TGTGCCAGCACCGAAGATAGCTCCTATAATTCACCCCTCCACTTT. The full variable domain, in which reference TRBV11-2 and TRBJ1-6 provide the parts outside the CDR3, is EAGVAQSPRYKIIEKRQSVAFWCNPISGHATLYWYQQILGQGPKLLIQFQNNGVVDDSQLPKDRFSAERLKGVDSTLKIQPAKLEDSAVYLCASTEDSSYNSPLHFGNGTRLTVT.